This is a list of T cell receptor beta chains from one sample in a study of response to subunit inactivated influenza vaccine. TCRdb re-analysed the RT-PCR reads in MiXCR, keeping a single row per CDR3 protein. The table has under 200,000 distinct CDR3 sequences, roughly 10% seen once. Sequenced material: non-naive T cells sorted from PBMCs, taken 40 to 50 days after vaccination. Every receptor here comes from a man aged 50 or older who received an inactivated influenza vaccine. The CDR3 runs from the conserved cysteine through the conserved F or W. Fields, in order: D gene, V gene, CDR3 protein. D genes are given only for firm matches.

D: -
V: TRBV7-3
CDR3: CASSISRDWGNEQFF

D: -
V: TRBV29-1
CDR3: CSVRKRGGATDTQYF

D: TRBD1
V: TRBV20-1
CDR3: CSAKGDSYTGELFF

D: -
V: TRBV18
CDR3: CASSPKIGGEAFF

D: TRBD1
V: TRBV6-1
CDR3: CASIGTGDGQPQHF

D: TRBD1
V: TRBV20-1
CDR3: CSVVPGQLDNEQFF

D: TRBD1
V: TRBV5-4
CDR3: CASSLSQGAAYEQYF

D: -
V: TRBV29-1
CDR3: CSVEDQSGTDTQYF

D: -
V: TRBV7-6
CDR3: CASSLRPGQRVEAGELFF

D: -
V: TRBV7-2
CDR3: CASSPGSSGANVLTF

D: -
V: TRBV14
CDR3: CASSRQAGVGSPLHF

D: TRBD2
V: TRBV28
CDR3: CASSFFQTSGRTFHEQFF

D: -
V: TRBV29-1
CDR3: CSAAQGSEQYF

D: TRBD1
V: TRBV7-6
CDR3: CASSPGPGQGASAFF

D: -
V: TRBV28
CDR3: CASSSRGGDAHSNQPQHF

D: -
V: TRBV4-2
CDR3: CASSQIGRSGTEAFF

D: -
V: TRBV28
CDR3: CASSFRETQYF

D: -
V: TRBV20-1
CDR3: CSATDAAGIYEQYF

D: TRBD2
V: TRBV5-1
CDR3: CASSLGGSGRAVDEQYF

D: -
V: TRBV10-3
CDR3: CAILAQSYNEQFF

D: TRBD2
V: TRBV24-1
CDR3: CATSTRTSGSTDTQYF

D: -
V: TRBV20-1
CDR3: CSARDGAGLYNEQFF

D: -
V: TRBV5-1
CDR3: CASSLSGVKGNEQFF

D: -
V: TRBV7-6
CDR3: CASSLTYSAQETQYF

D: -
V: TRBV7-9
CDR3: CASSLGQRSRNTGELFF

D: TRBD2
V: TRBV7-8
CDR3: CASSLARGDRGTQYF

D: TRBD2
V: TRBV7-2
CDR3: CASSPGLAGREQYF

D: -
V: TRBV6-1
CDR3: CASSVLLDDTQYF

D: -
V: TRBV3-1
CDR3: CASSGDSGPFTDTQYF

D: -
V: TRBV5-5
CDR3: CASSLNGGTYEQYF

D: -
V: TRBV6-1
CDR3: CASTPSSARYYGYTF

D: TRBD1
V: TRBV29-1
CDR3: CSVVKRTGNTEAFF

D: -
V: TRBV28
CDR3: CASSLIPQTGEKLFF

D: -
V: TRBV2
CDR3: CASSGGAVEAFF

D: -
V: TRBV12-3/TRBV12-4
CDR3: CASSLNRNKAFF

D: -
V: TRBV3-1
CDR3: CASSQDLTGTYGYTF

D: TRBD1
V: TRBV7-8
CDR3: CASSPRRVRGFETQYF

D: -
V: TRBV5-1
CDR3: CASSFAPRGPNEKLFF

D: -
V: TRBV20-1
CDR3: CSAGETVKPYEQYF

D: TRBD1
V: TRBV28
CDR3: CASSFSSRGREPGANVLTF

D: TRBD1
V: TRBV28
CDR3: CASASLDRVNEQFF

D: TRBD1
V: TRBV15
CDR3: CATSREMGQEYTEAFF

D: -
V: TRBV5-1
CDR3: CASSFSLSGEPYEQYF

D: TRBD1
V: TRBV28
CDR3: CASRTTGRRGAFF

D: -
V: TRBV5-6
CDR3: CASSLDVEGRLYF

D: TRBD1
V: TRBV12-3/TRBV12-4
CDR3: CASSLRGQRRSYNEQFF

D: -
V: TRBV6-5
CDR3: CASSYSPGGQLNEQFF

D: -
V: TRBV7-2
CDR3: CASSLEGGGDNQPQHF

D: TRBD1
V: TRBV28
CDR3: CASSLGTGGYEQYF

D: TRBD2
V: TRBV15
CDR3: CATSRAGAGGYNEQFF

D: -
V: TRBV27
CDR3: CASRWTMNTGELFF

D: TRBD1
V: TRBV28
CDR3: CASSQGQGGNYEQYF

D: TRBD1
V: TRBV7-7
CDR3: CASSQGQDNQETQYF

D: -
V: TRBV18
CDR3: CASSPRIPGQTSGANVLTF